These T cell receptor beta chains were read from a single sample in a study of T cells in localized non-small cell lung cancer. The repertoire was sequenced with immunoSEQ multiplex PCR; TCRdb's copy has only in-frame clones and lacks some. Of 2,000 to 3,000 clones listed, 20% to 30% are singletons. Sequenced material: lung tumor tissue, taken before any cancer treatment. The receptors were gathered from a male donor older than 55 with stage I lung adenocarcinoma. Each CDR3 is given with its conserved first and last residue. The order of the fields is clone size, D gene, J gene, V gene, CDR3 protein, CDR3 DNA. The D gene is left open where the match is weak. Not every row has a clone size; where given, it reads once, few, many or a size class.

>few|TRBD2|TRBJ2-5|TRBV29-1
CSVIRGGGSYQETQYF
TGCAGCGTTATAAGGGGCGGGGGATCGTACCAAGAGACCCAGTACTTC
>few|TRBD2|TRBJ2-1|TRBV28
CASSFSSGVDEQFF
TGTGCCAGCAGTTTCTCCAGCGGGGTCGATGAGCAGTTCTTC
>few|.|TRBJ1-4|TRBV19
CASSNKWNEKLFF
TGTGCCAGTAGTAACAAATGGAATGAAAAACTGTTTTTT
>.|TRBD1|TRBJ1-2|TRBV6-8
CASSYADRGGGYTF
TGTGCCAGCAGTTACGCCGACAGGGGAGGTGGCTACACCTTC
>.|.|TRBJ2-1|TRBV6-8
CASSDSSTSSYNEQFF
TGTGCCAGCAGTGACTCGTCAACTAGCTCCTACAATGAGCAGTTCTTC
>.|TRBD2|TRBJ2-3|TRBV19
CASSIAPGGTDTQYF
TGTGCCAGTAGTATAGCCCCGGGGGGGACAGATACGCAGTATTTT
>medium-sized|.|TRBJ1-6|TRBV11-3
CASSLEAVSSYNSPLHF
TGTGCCAGCAGCTTAGAAGCGGTTAGCTCCTATAATTCACCCCTCCACTTT
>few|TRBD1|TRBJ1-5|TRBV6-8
CAIRGDTDNQPQHF
TGTGCCATCAGGGGGGACACGGATAATCAGCCCCAGCATTTT
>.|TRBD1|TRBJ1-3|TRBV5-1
CASSYSGDRGTHTIYF
TGCGCCAGCAGCTATAGCGGGGACAGGGGGACGCACACCATATATTTT
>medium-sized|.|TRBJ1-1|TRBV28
CASSLRGTEAFF
TGTGCCAGCAGTTTAAGGGGCACTGAAGCTTTCTTT
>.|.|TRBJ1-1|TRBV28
CASSLSQGTTEAFF
TGTGCCAGCAGTTTGAGTCAGGGGACCACTGAAGCTTTCTTT
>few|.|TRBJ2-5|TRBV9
CASSVVPGPQETQYF
TGTGCCAGCAGCGTAGTCCCGGGACCCCAAGAGACCCAGTACTTC
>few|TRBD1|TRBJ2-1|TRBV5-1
CASSLRTGGDWVNEQFF
TGCGCCAGCAGCTTGAGGACAGGGGGCGATTGGGTAAATGAGCAGTTCTTC
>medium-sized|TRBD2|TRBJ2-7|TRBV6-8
CASRTGGGSSYEQYF
TGTGCCAGCAGAACGGGCGGCGGGAGCTCCTACGAGCAGTACTTC
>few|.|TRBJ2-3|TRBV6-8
CAISGIPDITDTQYF
TGTGCCATCAGTGGGATCCCGGACATCACAGATACGCAGTATTTT
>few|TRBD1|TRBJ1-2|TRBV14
CASSRGTGRAGDGYTF
TGTGCCAGCAGCCGCGGGACAGGGAGGGCCGGGGATGGCTACACCTTC
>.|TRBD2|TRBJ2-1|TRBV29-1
CSVKAGVSEQFF
TGCAGCGTGAAAGCGGGGGTGAGTGAGCAGTTCTTC